Described below is a single T cell receptor beta chain sequence and its context. Original methodology: For nucleated cells, counts were estimated from reference gene primer amplification. The repertoire was sequenced with immunoSEQ multiplex PCR; TCRdb's copy has only in-frame clones and lacks some. V, J and clone size are taken as reported in that table, and D and trimming were inferred from the DNA itself. The sample lists 200,000 or so clones, around 90% occurring once. Enrolled during active infection, Seattle patients were then followed longitudinally. This entry belongs to a study of blood T cell repertoires in COVID-19. Study-wide context: PBMCs, B-cell-depleted T cells, or T cells were the source of the cDNA or gDNA that made up the material.

After removal of 6 bases from V and 2 bases from J, the junction contained 13 bases not matched to a gene. The CDR3 spans 17 residues. Germline values: CDR1 SGHAT, CDR2 FQNNGV. This receptor was obtained from a man younger than 40 with COVID-19, enrolled during active disease. The rearrangement joins TRBV11-2 to TRBJ2-3, with 8 bases lining up with TRBD1. Sequenced input: peripheral blood. The CDR3 DNA is TGTGCCAGCAGGCAGGGGACAGGCCGTTACTCCACAGATACGCAGTATTTT. Translating it yields CASRQGTGRYSTDTQYF.